This T cell receptor beta chain comes out of a study of blood T cell repertoires in COVID-19. Overall study: The samples span acute and convalescent COVID-19 from the United States, Italy and Spain.

Method: immunoSEQ multiplex PCR; TCRdb's copy keeps in-frame clones and lacks some. The table records roughly 95,000 clones, roughly 82% of them present only once. Germline CDR1 is SGHRS and CDR2 is YFSETQ. The V end lost 4 bases, the J end lost 0 bases, and 8 bases lay between the germline ends. There are 14 residues in the CDR3. The chain combines TRBV5-1 with TRBJ1-3; the D gene is possibly TRBD1 (5 bases). This receptor was taken from a man older than 75 with acute or convalescent COVID-19. Sequencing was performed on peripheral blood. The CDR3 here is CASSPTVSGNTIYF. As DNA, the CDR3 is TGCGCCAGCAGCCCGACAGTCTCTGGAAACACCATATATTTT.